A single T cell receptor (beta chain) is shown here with its context. Its cognate antigen is unknown. As defined, naive CD8 cells were CD45RO-negative and positively selected for CCR7, with terminally differentiated effector memory CD45RA+ cells excluded. The donors were adults (healthy and HIV-negative) with no recent acute infections or vaccinations. This entry comes from a study of shared clonotypes between healthy human individuals. Findings and caveats of the study: Blood alone was sampled, and tissue repertoires likely differ. Shared clonotypes across all four donors exceeded non-shared ones in generation probability.

Trimming removed 1 base at V and 1 base at J, with 11 bases between. Per the germline V gene, CDR1 is MNHNS and CDR2 is SASEGT. This CDR3 is 15 amino acids long. The genomic DNA of each subset was split evenly across several immunoSEQ plates. The assay was immunoSEQ multiplex PCR, and TCRdb's table has in-frame clones only and misses some. The sample has about 680,000 clones, about 91% seen once. Sequencing was done on a sample of naive CD8+ T cells sorted from blood. This receptor was identified in a young man in good health. The chain links TRBV6-1 to TRBJ2-7; D gene uncertain. CDR3 coding DNA: TGTGCCAGCAGTGAAGTAATCGGCCAGTCCTACGAGCAGTACTTC. Residues: CASSEVIGQSYEQYF.